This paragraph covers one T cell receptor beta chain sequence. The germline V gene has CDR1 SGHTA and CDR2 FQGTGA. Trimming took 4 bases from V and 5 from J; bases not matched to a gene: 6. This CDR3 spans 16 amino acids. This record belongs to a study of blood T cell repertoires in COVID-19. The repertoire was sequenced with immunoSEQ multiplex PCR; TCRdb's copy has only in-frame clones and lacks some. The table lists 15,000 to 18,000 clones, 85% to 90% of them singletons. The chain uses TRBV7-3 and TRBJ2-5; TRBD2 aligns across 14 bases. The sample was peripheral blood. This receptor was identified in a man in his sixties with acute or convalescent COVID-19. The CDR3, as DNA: TGTGCCAGCAGCTCGGGACTAGCGGGAGCGTCTGAGACCCAGTACTTC. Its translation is CASSSGLAGASETQYF.